One sample yielded the 30 T cell receptor beta chains listed below, sequenced in a study of T cells in Graves' hyperthyroidism and ophthalmopathy. Amplified TCR beta CDR3 regions derived from RNA transcripts. Initially, a first-round RT-PCR of the TCR CDR3 employed the HTBI primer set. TCRdb passed the multiplex PCR reads through MiXCR, listing each CDR3 protein once. The sample holds 750,000 to 950,000 distinct CDR3 sequences, around 39% seen once. The specimen sequenced was blood. These TCRs come from a man between 18 and 35 years old with Graves' hyperthyroidism.

The CDR3 region has the DNA TGTGCCAGCAGCTTAAGAACAGGGGACGCGGAGCCCCAGCATTTT. It translates to CASSLRTGDAEPQHF. This chain connects TRBV7-9 to TRBJ1-5; 7 positions agree with TRBD1. The V segment lost 2 bases and the J segment 8 bases; nucleotides outside the gene matches: 9. Germline V lookup: CDR1 SEHNR, CDR2 FQNEAQ (reference sequence). The CDR3 sequence is 15 residues long.

This clonotype was seen many times. The gene calls are TRBV20-1 and TRBJ1-2; D remains ambiguous. The V end was cut by 6 bases, the J end by 8 bases, with 16 bases between. Germline V gives CDR1 DFQATT, CDR2 SNEGSKA (reference sequence). This CDR3 has 12 amino acids. This CDR3 is CSAPDQVGGYTF. The CDR3 coding sequence is TGCAGTGCCCCAGACCAGGTGGGGGGCTACACCTTC.

The V and J genes are TRBV12-3 or TRBV12-4 and TRBJ2-3, with D tentatively TRBD1 (6 bases). Trimming pared 4 bases from V and 6 bases from J, leaving 14 bases between. The CDR3 has 14 amino acids. CDR3 protein: CASSYPPTGDTQYF. The CDR3 DNA sequence: TGTGCCAGCAGTTATCCCCCCACAGGGGATACGCAGTATTTT.

This chain uses TRBV19 with TRBJ1-2; no definite D call. The ends were cut back, 8 bases at V and 1 base at J, with 20 bases in the middle. Germline loops: CDR1 LNHDA, CDR2 SQIVND (reference sequence). The length of the CDR3 is 16 residues. This CDR3 is CASRHSQGQLNYGYTF. The CDR3 bases are TGTGCCAGTCGCCATTCCCAAGGCCAGCTTAACTATGGCTACACCTTC. The full variable domain, in which reference TRBV19 and TRBJ1-2 provide the parts outside the CDR3, is DGGITQSPKYLFRKEGQNVTLSCEQNLNHDAMYWYRQDPGQGLRLIYYSQIVNDFQKGDIAEGYSVSREKKESFPLTVTSAQKNPTAFYLCASRHSQGQLNYGYTFGSGTRLTVV.

The table lists this clonotype with many counts. At one boundary the junction diverges from the germline segment, which might be a read error. The chain joins TRBV10-3 to TRBJ1-5, with D hard to call. Germline CDR1 and CDR2: ENHRY and SYGVKD. The CDR3 contains 13 residues. The CDR3 here is CASSDHSNQPQHF. The DNA for the CDR3 is TGTGCCAGCAGTGATCATAGCAATCAGCCCCAGCATTTT.

Ten or more counts support this clonotype. The chain links TRBV20-1 to TRBJ1-1, with TRBD1 identical over 7 bases. The CDR3 consists of 13 residues. The germline CDR1 and CDR2 sequences are DFQATT and SNEGSKA (reference sequence). V was clipped by 1 base and J by 3 bases; unmatched bases: 2. This CDR3 is CSARGGQDTEAFF. DNA of the CDR3: TGCAGTGCTAGAGGAGGACAGGACACTGAAGCTTTCTTT.

This chain connects TRBV20-1 to TRBJ1-5; D not certain. The CDR3 is 13 amino acids. CDR1 is DFQATT, CDR2 SNEGSKA, per germline (reference sequence). Here the CDR3 reads CRYYREDGQPQHF. Here the CDR3 DNA reads TGCAGATATTATAGGGAGGATGGACAGCCCCAGCATTTT.

As DNA, the CDR3 is TGTGCCAGCCACAAGTTCACCGGGGAGCTGTTTTTT. Its protein product is CASHKFTGELFF. V usage is TRBV2 and J usage is TRBJ2-2, with D unclear. Germline V gene data show CDR1 as SNHLY and CDR2 as FYNNEI. CDR3 length: 12 residues. The germline V and J ends were trimmed by 8 bases and 4 bases, with 8 bases remaining between them.

The genes are TRBV6-1 and TRBJ1-2; no clear D gene. This CDR3 is 14 amino acids long. Germline V CDR1 and CDR2: MNHNS, SASEGT. The ends were cut back, 1 base at V and 3 bases at J, with 9 bases in the middle. This chain's CDR3 is CASSEVNRYYGYTF. The CDR3 bases are TGTGCCAGCAGTGAAGTTAACAGATACTATGGCTACACCTTC.

To note about this clonotype: Possible read error: a much larger clone is one base away. This chain uses TRBV25-1 with TRBJ1-2, with D perhaps TRBD1 (5 bases). The CDR3 has 15 residues. V was clipped by 3 bases and J by 4 bases, with 15 bases between them. Germline assignment: CDR1 MGHDK and CDR2 SYGVNS. CDR3 bases: TGTGCCAGCAGTGACCTGGGACGGACGGTCTATGGCTACACCTTC. Its translation is CASSDLGRTVYGYTF.

The chain joins TRBV20-1 to TRBJ2-7; D may correspond to TRBD1 or TRBD2 (5 bases each). CDR1 and CDR2 (germline): DFQATT, SNEGSKA (reference sequence). This CDR3 has 13 residues. V lost 0 bases and J lost 3, with 9 bases in between. The CDR3 nucleotides are TGCAGTGCTAGAGACGGGGACGGCTACGAGCAGTACTTC. It is translated as CSARDGDGYEQYF.

This clonotype was seen repeatedly, ten times or more. This rearrangement joins TRBV29-1 to TRBJ1-1; a possible D gene is TRBD1 (6 bases). The V and J ends lost 5 bases and 1 base respectively, with 11 bases between them. Per germline, CDR1 SQVTM and CDR2 ANQGSEA. This CDR3 spans 13 amino acids. The CDR3 here is CSVPGQTNTEAFF. The CDR3 DNA sequence: TGCAGCGTTCCAGGACAGACGAACACTGAAGCTTTCTTT.

The rearrangement links TRBV11-1 to TRBJ1-2, with TRBD1 identical over 7 bases. The junction had 11 bases not matched to a gene; V was cut back by 7 bases and J by 3 bases. From germline, CDR1 is SGHAT and CDR2 FQDESV (reference sequence). The CDR3 is made up of 15 amino acids. The CDR3 region is CASTWEGAAYYGYTF. The CDR3 DNA reads as TGTGCCAGCACCTGGGAGGGGGCTGCTTACTATGGCTACACCTTC.

Details on this clonotype: Compared with germline, one end of the junction differs, possibly owing to a read error. The chain uses TRBV5-1 and TRBJ2-7, with a tentative D call TRBD1 (5 bases). In germline, CDR1 is SGHRS, CDR2 YFSETQ. This CDR3 spans 14 amino acids. As DNA, the CDR3 is TGCGCCAGCAGCTTTAGGCAGGGTCCCTACGGGCAGTACTTC. Translated: CASSFRQGPYGQYF.

This clonotype was seen ten or more times. The V gene is TRBV7-9, the J gene TRBJ2-2, with 9 bases aligning to TRBD1. Germline CDR1 reads SEHNR; CDR2 reads FQNEAQ (reference sequence). The CDR3 contains 14 residues. Germline trimming cut 5 bases from V and 7 bases from J; bases unmatched to any gene: 5. The CDR3, as DNA: TGTGCCAGCAGCACCACAGGGGGCTTCGGGGAGCTGTTTTTT. Protein sequence: CASSTTGGFGELFF.

This clonotype has at least ten counts. The chain is built from TRBV7-2 and TRBJ1-1; D is undetermined. The CDR3 has 13 amino acids. The germline CDR1 and CDR2 sequences are SGHTA and FQGNSA. Trimming took off 6 bases at V and 1 base at J, with 9 bases between the two ends. CDR3 protein: CASRYRGNTEAFF. CDR3 sequence (DNA): TGTGCCAGCAGATATCGGGGGAACACTGAAGCTTTCTTT. The whole variable domain, filled in from reference TRBV7-2 and TRBJ1-1, reads GAGVSQSPSNKVTEKGKDVELRCDPISGHTALYWYRQSLGQGLEFLIYFQGNSAPDKSGLPSDRFSAERTGGSVSTLTIQRTQQEDSAVYLCASRYRGNTEAFFGQGTRLTVV.

This clonotype was detected many times. The chain employs TRBV10-2 and TRBJ1-2; tentatively, D is TRBD1 (5 bases). V was pared by 0 bases and J by 5 bases, with 13 bases between. Germline V gene data show CDR1 as WSHSY and CDR2 as SAAADI. This CDR3 comprises 15 residues. CDR3 residues: CASSESAGRSYGYTF. The DNA of the CDR3 is TGCGCCAGCAGTGAGTCGGCAGGGAGGTCATATGGCTACACCTTC.

This clonotype occurred many times. In nucleotides, the CDR3 is TGTGCCAGTAGTAGGATAGAGGACACTGAAGCTTTCTTT. Residues: CASSRIEDTEAFF. The rearrangement uses TRBV19 and TRBJ1-1, with D unresolved. CDR1 LNHDA and CDR2 SQIVND come from the germline V gene (reference sequence). The length of the CDR3 is 13 residues. The V end lost 4 bases, the J end lost 3 bases, and 9 bases lay between the germline ends. Variable domain in full (rest from reference TRBV19 and TRBJ1-1): DGGITQSPKYLFRKEGQNVTLSCEQNLNHDAMYWYRQDPGQGLRLIYYSQIVNDFQKGDIAEGYSVSREKKESFPLTVTSAQKNPTAFYLCASSRIEDTEAFFGQGTRLTVV.

For this clonotype: A much more abundant neighbour one base away suggests this may be a read error. J is TRBJ1-1 and V is TRBV10-3; no reliable D call. Germline CDR1 reads ENHRY; CDR2 reads SYGVKD. The CDR3 has 12 residues. The V end lost 4 bases, the J end lost 4 bases, and 7 bases lay between the germline ends. The CDR3 region has the DNA TGTGCCATCAGTGGCTCGGGCACTGAAGCTTTCTTT. As protein: CAISGSGTEAFF.

At least ten counts were recorded for this clonotype. This chain links TRBV2 with TRBJ2-7; TRBD2 aligns across 8 bases. Per the germline V gene, CDR1 is SNHLY and CDR2 is FYNNEI. This CDR3 has 15 amino acids. The V segment lost 5 bases and the J segment 6 bases; nucleotides outside the gene matches: 12. CDR3: CASSPTGGAGGEQYF. The DNA of the CDR3 is TGTGCCAGCAGTCCAACAGGAGGGGCGGGAGGCGAGCAGTACTTC.

The chain combines TRBV6-1 with TRBJ1-1; D may be TRBD1 (5 bases). Trimming took off 6 bases at V and 0 bases at J, with 17 bases between the two ends. This CDR3 has 16 amino acids. Per the germline V gene, CDR1 is MNHNS and CDR2 is SASEGT. CDR3 nucleotide sequence: TGTGCCAGCAGGAGGTCGGGGCGTACAATGAACACTGAAGCTTTCTTT. It translates to CASRRSGRTMNTEAFF.

This clonotype was picked up many times. This CDR3 reads CATSRAGGGVTYEQYF. The CDR3 DNA reads as TGTGCCACCAGCAGAGCCGGGGGCGGGGTCACCTACGAGCAGTACTTC. The V gene is TRBV15, the J gene TRBJ2-7; D assignment may be TRBD1 or TRBD2 (6 bases each). Germline lookup yields CDR1 LNHNV and CDR2 YYDKDF (reference sequence). The CDR3 covers 16 residues. Between the trimmed V and J ends, which lost 1 base and 2 bases, there was a span of 15 bases.

This clonotype has ten or more counts. The chain employs TRBV10-3 and TRBJ2-7; the D is unclear. CDR1 is ENHRY and CDR2 is SYGVKD in the germline V gene. This CDR3 is built from 13 residues. The CDR3 region has the DNA TGTGCTTTCCGGCCGGCGGCATCCTACGAGCAGTACTTC. As protein: CAFRPAASYEQYF.

This clonotype was seen more than once but under ten times. V is TRBV7-8 and J is TRBJ2-5; D remains ambiguous. Germline lookup yields CDR1 SGHVS and CDR2 FQNEAQ. V shed 4 bases and J shed 4 bases, with 10 bases lying between them. The CDR3 runs 13 residues. This chain's CDR3 is CASSSRRTETQYF. Here the CDR3 DNA reads TGTGCCAGCAGCTCCCGACGGACAGAGACCCAGTACTTC. Complete variable domain (other parts from reference TRBV7-8 and TRBJ2-5): GAGVSQSPRYKVAKRGQDVALRCDPISGHVSLFWYQQALGQGPEFLTYFQNEAQLDKSGLPSDRFFAERPEGSVSTLKIQRTQQEDSAVYLCASSSRRTETQYFGPGTRLLVL.

A note on this clonotype: Possible read error: a much larger clone is one base away. The rearrangement uses TRBV25-1 and TRBJ2-7; tentative D call: TRBD2 (6 bases). The CDR3 spans 16 residues. Per germline, CDR1 MGHDK and CDR2 SYGVNS. The CDR3 loop is CAGSGGTALLHYEQYF. The CDR3 DNA reads as TGTGCCGGCAGTGGCGGGACGGCCCTCCTACACTACGAGCAGTACTTC.

V and J are TRBV19 and TRBJ1-5; no definite D call. CDR1 and CDR2 from the germline V gene are LNHDA and SQIVND (reference sequence). V gave up 3 bases and J gave up 7 bases, with 10 bases separating them. This CDR3 has 13 residues. The CDR3 is CASSMGSTQPQHF. In DNA form, the CDR3 reads TGTGCCAGTAGTATGGGCTCTACCCAGCCCCAGCATTTT.

The gene calls are TRBV7-6 and TRBJ2-1; D is unclear. The germline gives CDR1 SGHVS, CDR2 FNYEAQ. This CDR3 has 12 amino acids. The V and J ends lost 7 bases and 9 bases respectively, with 13 bases between them. This chain's CDR3 is CASTSVKGEQFF. CDR3 in DNA: TGTGCCAGCACCTCGGTGAAAGGTGAGCAGTTCTTC.

This clonotype was counted between two and nine times. The rearrangement links TRBV5-1 to TRBJ1-1; 7 bases match TRBD1. Germline V gene lookup returns CDR1 SGHRS and CDR2 YFSETQ. V trimming: 3 bases; J trimming: 6 bases; junction bases outside the gene matches: 8. The CDR3 totals 14 residues. The CDR3 nucleotides are TGCGCCAGCAGCTCGGGACAGCCCGCGGCTGAAGCTTTCTTT. Amino acid sequence: CASSSGQPAAEAFF.

The V call is TRBV9, the J call TRBJ2-5; 7 nucleotides agree with TRBD1. The CDR3 has 15 residues. Germline values: CDR1 SGDLS, CDR2 YYNGEE. V trimming: 4 bases; J trimming: 1 base; junction bases outside the gene matches: 7. The CDR3 spells CASSPMGTAQETQYF. The CDR3 coding sequence is TGTGCCAGCAGCCCGATGGGGACAGCCCAAGAGACCCAGTACTTC. Variable domain in full (rest from reference TRBV9 and TRBJ2-5): DSGVTQTPKHLITATGQRVTLRCSPRSGDLSVYWYQQSLDQGLQFLIQYYNGEERAKGNILERFSAQQFPDLHSELNLSSLELGDSALYFCASSPMGTAQETQYFGPGTRLLVL.

This clonotype was observed many times. The chain joins TRBV19 to TRBJ1-1; a weak D match, TRBD1 (5 bases). CDR1 is LNHDA, CDR2 SQIVND, per germline (reference sequence). Trimming pared 10 bases from V and 5 bases from J, leaving 20 bases between. The CDR3 has 14 amino acids. DNA for the CDR3: TGTGCCACCCGTCTGGGGCCCTTGGGGACTGAAGCTTTCTTT. It translates to CATRLGPLGTEAFF.